The rows below give T cell receptor beta chains drawn from one sample of a study of blood T cell repertoires in COVID-19. Here immunoSEQ multiplex PCR was the method, and the copy in TCRdb shows in-frame clones only, minus some. The repertoire has approximately 290,000 clones, about 91% of them found once; the top ten carry approximately 13%. Sequencing was done on a sample of peripheral blood. Receptors originate from a woman aged 55-70 years with acute or convalescent COVID-19. The CDR3 runs from the conserved cysteine through the conserved F or W. A D gene is named only where the DNA matches it firmly. A clone size is listed for some rows: how often the clone was seen (once, few, many), or a class if it is expanded.

>NA|TRBV10-3|TRBD1|TRBJ1-1
CAISDRVGNTEAFF
TGTGCCATCAGCGACAGGGTAGGGAACACTGAAGCTTTCTTT
>NA|TRBV13|TRBD1|TRBJ2-3
CASSPAWDRGRTDTQYF
TGTGCCAGCAGCCCGGCGTGGGACAGGGGGAGGACAGATACGCAGTATTTT
>NA|TRBV5-1|NA|TRBJ2-5
CASSFQGGGETQYF
TGCGCCAGCAGCTTTCAGGGAGGTGGGGAGACCCAGTACTTC
>NA|TRBV28|NA|TRBJ1-2
CASSFGVSNYGYTF
TGTGCCAGCAGTTTCGGAGTATCTAACTATGGCTACACCTTC
>few|TRBV18|TRBD1|TRBJ1-1
CASSPQTGRTEAFF
TGTGCCAGCTCACCGCAGACAGGGAGGACTGAAGCTTTCTTT
>NA|TRBV15|NA|TRBJ2-3
CATSPQGRDTQYF
TGTGCCACCAGCCCCCAGGGCCGAGATACGCAGTATTTT
>NA|TRBV29-1|TRBD1|TRBJ2-6
CSVAPQGAVSGANVLTF
TGCAGCGTTGCTCCCCAGGGGGCCGTCTCTGGGGCCAACGTCCTGACTTTC
>NA|TRBV6-2/TRBV6-3|TRBD2|TRBJ2-3
CASSYGGRAETDTQYF
TGTGCCAGCAGTTACGGCGGGAGGGCCGAGACAGATACGCAGTATTTT
>NA|TRBV12-3/TRBV12-4|NA|TRBJ1-2
CASRRGNYGYTF
TGTGCCAGCAGAAGGGGGAACTATGGCTACACCTTC
>NA|TRBV9|TRBD2|TRBJ2-3
CASSASYSGGLRTDTQYF
TGTGCCAGCAGCGCGAGTTATAGCGGGGGCCTTCGCACAGATACGCAGTATTTT
>NA|TRBV19|NA|TRBJ2-5
CASSKGAGSLETQYF
TGTGCCAGTAGTAAAGGGGCAGGGTCTTTAGAGACCCAGTACTTC
>NA|TRBV7-9|TRBD2|TRBJ2-1
CASSLAISLAGGQKEQFF
TGTGCCAGCAGCTTAGCGATCAGCCTAGCGGGGGGGCAGAAGGAGCAGTTCTTC
>once|TRBV6-7|TRBD2|TRBJ2-5
CASCLFWEGLETQYF
TGTGCCAGCTGCCTGTTTTGGGAGGGCCTGGAGACCCAGTACTTC
>NA|TRBV5-4|TRBD2|TRBJ2-5
CASSPTGGKETQYF
TGTGCCAGCAGCCCGACGGGGGGAAAAGAGACCCAGTACTTC
>NA|TRBV11-2|TRBD2|TRBJ2-7
CASSSLGGGVDEQYF
TGTGCCAGCAGCTCTTTGGGCGGGGGGGTGGACGAGCAGTACTTC
>NA|TRBV25-1|TRBD1|TRBJ2-1
CASSESRYRGDEQFF
TGTGCCAGCAGTGAATCGAGGTACAGGGGTGATGAGCAGTTCTTC
>NA|TRBV2|TRBD1|TRBJ1-5
CASSTPGQGSQPQHF
TGTGCCAGCAGTACACCGGGACAGGGGTCTCAGCCCCAGCATTTT
>NA|TRBV3-1/TRBV3-2|NA|TRBJ1-2
CASSQDGEALDYGYTF
TGTGCCAGCAGCCAAGATGGAGAGGCCCTGGACTATGGCTACACCTTC
>NA|TRBV6-5|TRBD2|TRBJ2-1
CASRGAGGSYNEQFF
TGTGCCAGCAGAGGAGCGGGGGGCTCCTACAATGAGCAGTTCTTC
>NA|TRBV9|NA|TRBJ1-2
CASSVGTGAYGYTF
TGTGCCAGCAGCGTAGGCACAGGTGCCTATGGCTACACCTTC
>NA|TRBV28|NA|TRBJ1-5
CASSGTGGNKKPQHF
TGTGCCAGCAGTGGTACGGGGGGCAATAAGAAGCCCCAGCATTTT
>NA|TRBV25-1|TRBD1|TRBJ1-3
CASSEATGISGNTIYF
TGTGCCAGCAGTGAAGCGACAGGGATCTCTGGAAACACCATATATTTT
>NA|TRBV6-6|NA|TRBJ1-6
CASSYFSGKANSPLHF
TGTGCCAGCAGTTACTTTTCGGGAAAAGCCAATTCACCCCTCCACTTT
>NA|TRBV11-2|NA|TRBJ2-1
CASSSRTLRRSSYNEQFF
TGTGCCAGCAGCTCCCGCACCTTGCGGAGGAGCTCCTACAATGAGCAGTTCTTC
>NA|TRBV7-7|NA|TRBJ1-4
CASSLGAGTTNEKLFF
TGTGCTAGCAGCTTAGGGGCAGGAACAACTAATGAAAAACTGTTTTTT
>NA|TRBV19|TRBD1|TRBJ1-2
CASSLYPGQGRTNYGYTF
TGTGCCAGTAGTCTCTATCCGGGACAGGGAAGGACTAACTATGGCTACACCTTC
>NA|TRBV27|NA|TRBJ1-1
CASSLLRQGVAEAFF
TGTGCCAGCAGTTTATTGCGGCAGGGTGTGGCTGAAGCTTTCTTT
>NA|TRBV4-3|NA|TRBJ1-4
CASSQDVGSNEKLFF
TGCGCCAGCAGCCAAGATGTCGGGTCTAATGAAAAACTGTTTTTT
>NA|TRBV9|TRBD1|TRBJ2-7
CASSPRTGGANSKQYF
TGTGCCAGCAGCCCCCGCACAGGGGGCGCGAATTCCAAGCAGTACTTC
>few|TRBV6-2/TRBV6-3|TRBD1|TRBJ1-1
CASSYLPGQGPNTEAFF
TGTGCCAGCAGTTACCTACCGGGACAGGGGCCGAACACTGAAGCTTTCTTT
>NA|TRBV5-6|NA|TRBJ1-5
CASSVSGRDQPQHF
TGTGCCAGCAGCGTGTCCGGGCGGGATCAGCCCCAGCATTTT
>NA|TRBV18|TRBD1|TRBJ2-3
CASSPRQGVSTDTQYF
TGTGCCAGCTCACCACGGCAGGGGGTCAGCACAGATACGCAGTATTTT
>NA|TRBV24-1|TRBD1|TRBJ2-7
CATSDVTGTGAIYEQYF
TGTGCCACCAGTGATGTTACCGGGACAGGAGCCATCTACGAGCAGTACTTC
>NA|TRBV11-1|TRBD1|TRBJ2-2
CASSLTGGTGELFF
TGTGCCAGCAGCTTGACAGGGGGCACCGGGGAGCTGTTTTTT
>NA|TRBV6-5|NA|TRBJ1-5
CASNGGERHQPQHF
TGTGCCAGCAATGGGGGCGAGAGGCATCAGCCCCAGCATTTT
>NA|TRBV7-2|NA|TRBJ1-2
CASSSNPGVPANYGYTF
TGTGCCAGCAGCTCGAACCCCGGGGTACCAGCTAACTATGGCTACACCTTC
>few|TRBV15|NA|TRBJ2-7
CATSRDLPRGSYEQYF
TGTGCCACCAGCAGAGATCTCCCCCGGGGGAGCTACGAGCAGTACTTC
>NA|TRBV7-3|NA|TRBJ2-7
CASSDPFGARVPEEQYF
TGTGCCAGCAGCGACCCGTTTGGAGCTAGAGTCCCGGAAGAGCAGTACTTC
>once|TRBV5-1|TRBD1|TRBJ1-3
CASDRVQRNTIYF
TGCGCCAGCGACAGGGTACAGCGGAACACCATATATTTT
>NA|TRBV28|TRBD1|TRBJ2-7
CASSLGQDYEQYF
TGTGCCAGCAGTTTAGGACAGGACTACGAGCAGTACTTC
>NA|TRBV28|TRBD1|TRBJ2-7
CASSGTGGREQYF
TGTGCCAGCAGTGGAACAGGGGGCAGGGAGCAGTACTTC
>NA|TRBV9|NA|TRBJ1-6
CASSGEVSPLHF
TGTGCCAGCAGCGGGGAGGTTTCACCCCTCCACTTT